Each of the 15 T cell receptor beta chains below was sequenced from the same sample in a study of T-cell reconstitution after alpha-beta-depleted transplantation in children. The TCRbeta library was prepared with unique molecular identifiers. TCRdb re-called the PCR reads with MiXCR, one entry per CDR3 protein. The sample shows about 370,000 distinct CDR3 sequences, about 20% of them seen only once. The specimen comprised PBMCs from the stem cell graft donor, sampled from the stem cell graft. These receptor sequences come from a human donor who donated a stem cell graft to a child with acute myeloid leukemia.

This sequence joins TRBV5-1 and TRBJ2-2; either TRBD1 or TRBD2 may fit D (5 bases each). Germline values: CDR1 SGHRS, CDR2 YFSETQ. Between the trimmed V and J ends, which lost 1 base and 8 bases, there was a span of 15 bases. There are 15 residues in the CDR3. DNA of the CDR3: TGCGCCAGCAGCTTGCGGGACCCACAACTTGGGGAGCTGTTTTTT. Residues: CASSLRDPQLGELFF. The complete variable domain, with remaining parts taken from reference TRBV5-1 and TRBJ2-2, reads KAGVTQTPRYLIKTRGQQVTLSCSPISGHRSVSWYQQTPGQGLQFLFEYFSETQRNKGNFPGRFSGRQFSNSRSEMNVSTLELGDSALYLCASSLRDPQLGELFFGEGSRLTVL.

The table lists this clonotype with many counts. The chain joins TRBV4-3 to TRBJ1-1; D is unclear. Germline V gene sequence: CDR1 LGHNA, CDR2 YSLEER. The CDR3 spans 14 residues. V shed 1 base and J shed 2 bases, with 8 bases lying between them. CDR3 protein: CASSQGGSNTEAFF. In DNA, the CDR3 is TGCGCCAGCAGCCAAGGGGGATCTAACACTGAAGCTTTCTTT.

This clonotype was recorded a few times. J is TRBJ2-7 and V is TRBV28; 9 bases align to TRBD2. CDR1 is MDHEN, CDR2 SYDVKM, per germline. J lost 0 bases, V lost 6 bases, and 9 bases had no gene match. The CDR3 is 16 residues long. CDR3 in amino acids: CASSPRTSESSYEQYF. CDR3 nucleotide sequence: TGTGCCAGCAGCCCGCGGACTAGCGAAAGCTCCTACGAGCAGTACTTC.

This clonotype was seen at least ten times. The CDR3: CASSQVAVLSYNEQFF. The CDR3 DNA is TGTGCCAGCAGCCAAGTGGCGGTCCTGTCCTACAATGAGCAGTTCTTC. The chain combines TRBV4-2 with TRBJ2-1; no definite D call. CDR3 length: 16 amino acids. V was cut by 1 base and J by 1 base, with 11 bases left in between. Germline CDR1 and CDR2: LGHNA and YNFKEQ.

This chain uses TRBV3-1 with TRBJ1-1; D possibly corresponds to TRBD1 (5 bases). The V gene's germline CDR1 is LGHDT and CDR2 YNNKEL (reference sequence). The CDR3 totals 16 residues. Trimming stripped 4 bases from V and 5 bases from J, with 20 bases between. This chain's CDR3 is CASSRESRAGWTEAFF. DNA of the CDR3: TGTGCCAGCAGCCGGGAGTCCAGGGCAGGGTGGACTGAAGCTTTCTTT.

This sequence joins TRBV20-1 and TRBJ2-3, with TRBD2 matching 8 bases. Germline loops: CDR1 DFQATT, CDR2 SNEGSKA (reference sequence). The J segment lost 8 bases and the V segment lost 1 base, leaving 8 bases of the junction unmatched. The CDR3 sequence is 14 residues long. The CDR3: CSARGQAGDRTQYF. The CDR3 nucleotides read TGCAGTGCTAGAGGGCAAGCGGGAGATCGTACGCAGTATTTT.

This clonotype was counted ten times or more. The J gene is TRBJ2-1, the V gene TRBV12-3 or TRBV12-4, with D tentatively TRBD2 (6 bases). This CDR3 spans 18 amino acids. V was pared by 3 bases and J by 4 bases, with 22 bases between. This CDR3 is CASSFSRARGTIYNEQFF. CDR3 DNA sequence: TGTGCCAGCAGTTTCTCAAGGGCCCGCGGGACGATATACAATGAGCAGTTCTTC.

At least ten counts were recorded for this clonotype. The gene calls are TRBV20-1 and TRBJ2-3, with TRBD1 identical over 8 bases. Germline CDR1 and CDR2: DFQATT and SNEGSKA (reference sequence). Trimming at V came to 6 bases and at J to 8 bases, leaving 4 bases not matched to a gene. This CDR3 is built from 11 residues. The CDR3 spells CSAYDRGTQYF. The CDR3 nucleotides read TGCAGTGCATATGACAGGGGTACGCAGTATTTT.

CDR3 in amino acids: CASSLAHGQGITDTQYF. The DNA of the CDR3 is TGTGCCAGCAGCTTAGCGCATGGGCAGGGGATCACAGATACGCAGTATTTT. The chain is built from TRBV7-9 and TRBJ2-3; D is possibly TRBD1 (6 bases). The V gene's germline CDR1 is SEHNR and CDR2 FQNEAQ (reference sequence). V lost 0 bases to trimming and J lost 2 bases, with 15 bases between them. The CDR3 sequence is 17 residues long.

In this sample, this clonotype turned up a few times. The rearrangement uses TRBV20-1 and TRBJ2-5, with TRBD2 identical over 14 bases. Germline V CDR1 and CDR2: DFQATT, SNEGSKA (reference sequence). Trimming cost V 6 bases and J 6 bases; bases outside gene matches: 12. The CDR3 loop spans 16 amino acids. The CDR3 sequence: CSALKPGLAGEKTQYF. The DNA for the CDR3 is TGCAGTGCCCTTAAACCGGGACTAGCGGGAGAAAAGACCCAGTACTTC.

This clonotype was found a few times. This chain joins TRBV20-1 and TRBJ1-5; D not resolved. Germline values: CDR1 DFQATT, CDR2 SNEGSKA (reference sequence). V lost 0 bases and J 15 bases, leaving 9 bases between the germline ends. The CDR3 loop spans 10 amino acids. The CDR3 loop reads CSARDLWGHF. In DNA, the CDR3 is TGCAGTGCTAGAGATCTATGGGGGCATTTT.

The chain couples TRBV20-1 to TRBJ2-1; TRBD2 matches 7 bases. The trim removed 0 bases at V and 0 bases at J, leaving 8 bases unmatched. Germline V gene sequence: CDR1 DFQATT, CDR2 SNEGSKA (reference sequence). The CDR3 contains 17 residues. CDR3 protein: CSARDRSSGTSYNEQFF. The CDR3 nucleotides are TGCAGTGCTAGAGATCGCTCTAGCGGTACCTCCTACAATGAGCAGTTCTTC.

This clonotype was detected once. This sequence joins TRBV3-1 and TRBJ1-1, with D perhaps matching TRBD1 (5 bases). CDR3 size: 15 residues. Trimming stripped 2 bases from V and 11 bases from J, with 21 bases between. Germline V gene sequence: CDR1 LGHDT, CDR2 YNNKEL (reference sequence). In DNA form, the CDR3 reads TGTGCCAGCAGCCAATCATCAGGAGGTGGGGCGCCGGCTTTCTTT. As protein: CASSQSSGGGAPAFF.

This clonotype was seen a handful of times. The J gene is TRBJ2-1, the V gene TRBV10-3; 7 bases align to TRBD2. V lost 4 bases, J lost 2 bases, and 11 bases stayed unmatched. There are 17 residues in the CDR3. Germline values: CDR1 ENHRY, CDR2 SYGVKD. This chain's CDR3 is CAISGGQAAGAYNEQFF. DNA of the CDR3: TGTGCCATCAGTGGGGGCCAGGCGGCGGGGGCCTACAATGAGCAGTTCTTC.

Only a few counts were recorded for this clonotype. The chain links TRBV7-9 to TRBJ2-1; 9 bases are shared with TRBD1. CDR1 is SEHNR and CDR2 is FQNEAQ in the germline V gene (reference sequence). The junction had 12 bases not matched to a gene; V was cut back by 5 bases and J by 7 bases. The CDR3 runs to 16 residues. The CDR3, as DNA: TGTGCCAGCAGCCTTAGGGTAGGCGACAGGGGGAATGAGCAGTTCTTC. Protein: CASSLRVGDRGNEQFF. Using reference TRBV7-9 and TRBJ2-1 for the parts outside the CDR3, the full variable domain is DTGVSQNPRHKITKRGQNVTFRCDPISEHNRLYWYRQTLGQGPEFLTYFQNEAQLEKSRLLSDRFSAERPKGSFSTLEIQRTEQGDSAMYLCASSLRVGDRGNEQFFGPGTRLTVL.